These T cell receptor beta chains were read from a single sample in a study of cytomegalovirus exposure and HLA in healthy donors. Assay: immunoSEQ multiplex PCR; the TCRdb copy retains only in-frame clones and omits some. The table has under 200,000 clones, about 79% seen once. Material for sequencing was PBMCs. Receptor source: a middle-aged man in good health and CMV-seropositive. CDR3s include the opening cysteine and the closing phenylalanine or tryptophan. The D gene is left open where the match is weak. Some rows have no size entry. The others give once, few or many, or a class for an expanded clone.

V	D	J	length	size	CDR3	DNA
TRBV6-1	TRBD1	TRBJ2-5	16	-	CASSADRGVPQETQYF	TGTGCCAGCAGTGCCGACAGGGGAGTTCCCCAAGAGACCCAGTACTTC
TRBV5-1	TRBD2	TRBJ2-1	16	once	CASSIGTSGVYNEQFF	TGCGCCAGCAGCATCGGGACTAGCGGGGTCTACAATGAGCAGTTCTTC
TRBV4-1	-	TRBJ2-3	15	once	CASSLGGGGRDTQYF	TGCGCCAGCAGCCTTGGGGGCGGGGGCCGAGATACGCAGTATTTT
TRBV21-1	-	TRBJ1-1	16	-	CASSAGQGAGGTEAFF	TGTGCCAGCAGCGCGGGACAGGGGGCGGGAGGCACTGAAGCTTTCTTT
TRBV11-1	TRBD1	TRBJ2-3	18	-	CASSRSRGRGQGTDTQYF	TGTGCCAGCAGCCGGAGTCGAGGCCGGGGACAGGGCACAGATACGCAGTATTTT
TRBV5-1	-	TRBJ2-5	17	-	CASSFEPRSTNQETQYF	TGCGCCAGCAGCTTCGAACCCCGCAGCACTAACCAAGAGACCCAGTACTTC
TRBV4-2	-	TRBJ1-4	13	-	CASSPPLREKLFF	TGTGCCAGCTCCCCCCCTCTGAGAGAAAAACTGTTTTTT
TRBV11-2	TRBD2	TRBJ2-3	16	-	CASSLDRSSGDDTQYF	TGTGCCAGCAGCTTAGATCGGTCTAGCGGGGATGATACGCAGTATTTT
TRBV11-3	-	TRBJ2-3	13	-	CASSSLSTDTQYF	TGTGCCAGCAGCTCTCTAAGCACAGATACGCAGTATTTT
TRBV6-4	-	TRBJ2-2	16	once	CASSSRAGGNTGELFF	TGTGCCAGCAGTTCCCGAGCCGGGGGGAACACCGGGGAGCTGTTTTTT
TRBV11-3	TRBD1	TRBJ2-5	13	-	CASSPRGQETQYF	TGTGCCAGCTCTCCCAGGGGGCAGGAGACCCAGTACTTC
TRBV9	TRBD2	TRBJ2-3	22	-	CASSTSRGGGTSGSLRTDTQYF	TGTGCCAGCAGCACCTCAAGGGGAGGCGGGACTAGCGGGAGTCTAAGGACAGATACGCAGTATTTT
TRBV5-1	TRBD1	TRBJ2-7	14	-	CASSFRDRDYEQYF	TGCGCCAGCAGCTTCCGGGACAGAGACTACGAGCAGTACTTC
TRBV2	TRBD1	TRBJ2-1	15	-	CASSQGQGVLNEQFF	TGTGCCAGCAGTCAAGGACAGGGGGTCTTGAATGAGCAGTTCTTC
TRBV7-3	TRBD2	TRBJ2-1	15	-	CASSLGLAGVNEQFF	TGTGCCAGCAGCTTAGGACTAGCGGGAGTTAATGAGCAGTTCTTC
TRBV4-1	-	TRBJ2-7	14	-	CASSHSVSSYEQYF	TGCGCCAGCAGCCATAGCGTAAGCTCCTACGAGCAGTACTTC
TRBV9	-	TRBJ2-5	14	-	CASSVQPGAETQYF	TGTGCCAGCAGCGTACAACCAGGGGCGGAGACCCAGTACTTC
TRBV11-2	TRBD1	TRBJ2-7	14	-	CASSFGTGTAEQYF	TGTGCCAGCAGCTTCGGGACAGGGACCGCCGAGCAGTACTTC
TRBV28	-	TRBJ2-3	14	-	CASSSDSPTDTQYF	TGTGCCAGCAGTTCGGACAGCCCCACAGATACGCAGTATTTT
TRBV10-2	-	TRBJ1-1	12	-	CASSDGGPRAFF	TGCGCCAGCAGTGATGGGGGCCCACGAGCTTTCTTT
TRBV7-9	TRBD1	TRBJ1-2	15	-	CASSFGTGENYGYTF	TGTGCCAGCAGCTTTGGGACAGGAGAAAACTATGGCTACACCTTC
TRBV2	TRBD2	TRBJ2-3	15	once	CASSEAPRGADTQYF	TGTGCCAGCAGTGAGGCACCTCGGGGGGCAGATACGCAGTATTTT
TRBV5-4	TRBD1	TRBJ1-1	12	-	CASSSEDRTRLF	TGTGCCAGCAGCTCCGAGGACAGGACCCGCCTATTT
TRBV4-1	TRBD1	TRBJ1-2	15	-	CASSQAGQGSYGYTF	TGCGCCAGCAGCCAAGCTGGACAGGGTAGCTATGGCTACACCTTC
TRBV28	-	TRBJ2-3	12	-	CASSVASNTQYF	TGTGCCAGCAGCGTGGCCTCGAACACGCAGTATTTT
TRBV11-2	TRBD1	TRBJ2-7	17	-	CASSLSMGGTGYDEQYF	TGTGCCAGCAGCTTATCCATGGGGGGGACAGGGTACGACGAGCAGTACTTC
TRBV9	-	TRBJ2-1	15	-	CASSISGHFYNEQFF	TGTGCCAGCAGCATTTCCGGACATTTTTACAATGAGCAGTTCTTC
TRBV6-6	-	TRBJ1-1	12	-	CASSYGGTEAFF	TGTGCCAGCAGTTACGGAGGCACTGAAGCTTTCTTT
TRBV5-5	TRBD2	TRBJ2-3	17	-	CASSLALAGGPSDTQYF	TGTGCCAGCAGCTTGGCCTTAGCGGGGGGCCCTTCAGATACGCAGTATTTT
TRBV5-6	-	TRBJ1-6	14	once	CASSLVAGDSPLHF	TGTGCCAGCAGCTTGGTGGCAGGCGATTCACCCCTCCACTTT
TRBV5-1	TRBD2	TRBJ2-5	16	-	CASSITGTTPGETQYF	TGCGCCAGCAGCATAACCGGGACTACGCCGGGAGAGACCCAGTACTTC
TRBV5-1	-	TRBJ1-2	14	-	CASSLEGQPYGYTF	TGCGCCAGCAGCTTGGAGGGGCAGCCCTATGGCTACACCTTC
TRBV10-1	TRBD2	TRBJ2-2	14	-	CASSPSGRTGELFF	TGCGCCAGCAGTCCTAGCGGGAGGACCGGGGAGCTGTTTTTT
TRBV11-2	TRBD1	TRBJ2-1	15	-	CASSFEGASYNEQFF	TGTGCCAGCAGCTTTGAGGGGGCCTCCTACAATGAGCAGTTCTTC
TRBV6-5	-	TRBJ1-5	13	-	CASSVSSNQPQHF	TGTGCCAGCAGTGTCTCTAGCAATCAGCCCCAGCATTTT
TRBV5-8	-	TRBJ2-7	14	-	CASSLAPGLYEQYF	TGTGCCAGCAGCTTGGCCCCTGGACTCTACGAGCAGTACTTC
TRBV10-2	-	TRBJ1-1	14	-	CASSEPVMNTEAFF	TGCGCCAGCAGTGAACCAGTCATGAACACTGAAGCTTTCTTT
TRBV10-3	-	TRBJ2-2	17	-	CAVTSEGLPANTGELFF	TGTGCCGTCACCTCGGAGGGACTCCCTGCGAACACCGGGGAGCTGTTTTTT
TRBV15	-	TRBJ2-2	15	-	CATSPRGADTGELFF	TGTGCCACCAGCCCCCGGGGTGCCGACACCGGGGAGCTGTTTTTT
TRBV11-2	TRBD2	TRBJ2-1	19	-	CASSLEGLAGGFGGNEQFF	TGTGCCAGCAGCTTAGAGGGACTAGCGGGAGGATTTGGGGGCAATGAGCAGTTCTTC
TRBV11-3	TRBD1	TRBJ1-1	13	-	CASSRGAGGRAFF	TGTGCCAGCAGCCGAGGAGCAGGGGGTAGGGCTTTCTTT
TRBV27	-	TRBJ1-1	13	-	CASSLEANTEAFF	TGTGCCAGCAGTTTAGAAGCGAACACTGAAGCTTTCTTT
TRBV11-2	-	TRBJ2-7	14	-	CASSLGGGFYEQYF	TGTGCCAGCAGCTTAGGAGGCGGTTTCTACGAGCAGTACTTC
TRBV4-2	TRBD2	TRBJ2-1	19	-	CASSQGTSGSPGSYNEQFF	TGTGCCAGCAGCCAAGGGACTAGCGGGAGTCCCGGGTCCTACAATGAGCAGTTCTTC
TRBV12-1	-	TRBJ1-1	14	-	CASSSPTGGTEAFF	TGTGCCAGCAGCTCCCCCACAGGGGGCACTGAAGCTTTCTTT
TRBV25-1	TRBD1	TRBJ1-1	13	few	CASSGTGDAEAFF	TGTGCCAGCAGTGGGACAGGGGACGCTGAAGCTTTCTTT
TRBV18	-	TRBJ2-3	16	-	CASSPYVRSRTDTQYF	TGTGCCAGCTCACCTTATGTGCGGTCCCGCACAGATACGCAGTATTTT
TRBV9	-	TRBJ1-6	15	-	CASSVTSDSDSPLHF	TGTGCCAGCAGCGTAACGAGTGATTCGGATTCACCCCTCCACTTT
TRBV7-6	TRBD2	TRBJ2-1	15	-	CASSRRTSGDNEQFF	TGTGCCAGCAGCCGCAGGACTAGCGGAGACAATGAGCAGTTCTTC
TRBV4-2	TRBD1	TRBJ2-7	14	-	CASRGDRGAAEQYF	TGTGCCAGCAGGGGGGACAGAGGCGCGGCCGAGCAGTACTTC
TRBV19	-	TRBJ1-5	14	-	CASSNRISNQPQHF	TGTGCCAGTAGTAACAGGATTAGCAATCAGCCCCAGCATTTT
TRBV11-2	TRBD2	TRBJ2-3	15	-	CASSQTSGYTDTQYF	TGTGCCAGCAGCCAGACTAGCGGGTACACAGATACGCAGTATTTT
TRBV11-2	TRBD2	TRBJ2-2	17	-	CASSFSPSGGKTGELFF	TGTGCCAGCAGCTTCTCCCCTAGCGGGGGGAAAACCGGGGAGCTGTTTTTT
TRBV9	-	TRBJ2-7	13	-	CASSVVPDYEQYF	TGTGCCAGCAGCGTAGTGCCAGACTACGAGCAGTACTTC
TRBV6-1	TRBD1	TRBJ1-2	14	-	CASRRTGANYGYTF	TGTGCCAGCAGACGGACAGGTGCTAACTATGGCTACACCTTC
TRBV11-3	TRBD1	TRBJ1-1	14	once	CASSLPRQGTEAFF	TGTGCCAGCAGCCTCCCCCGACAGGGTACTGAAGCTTTCTTT
TRBV5-1	-	TRBJ1-4	13	-	CASSLGVSEKLFF	TGCGCCAGCAGCTTGGGTGTTAGCGAAAAACTGTTTTTT